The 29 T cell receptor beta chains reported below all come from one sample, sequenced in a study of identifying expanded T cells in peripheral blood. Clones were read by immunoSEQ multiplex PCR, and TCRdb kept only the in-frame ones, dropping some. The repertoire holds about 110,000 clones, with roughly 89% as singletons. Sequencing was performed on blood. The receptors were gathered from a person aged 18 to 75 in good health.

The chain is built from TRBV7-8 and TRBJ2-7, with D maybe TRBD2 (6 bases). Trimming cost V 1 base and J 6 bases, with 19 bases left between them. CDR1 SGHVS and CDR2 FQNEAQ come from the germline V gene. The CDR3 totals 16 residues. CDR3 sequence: CASSLEAQGLHGEQYF. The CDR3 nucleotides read TGTGCCAGCAGCTTAGAGGCCCAGGGACTCCACGGCGAGCAGTACTTC. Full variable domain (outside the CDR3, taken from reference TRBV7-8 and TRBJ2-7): GAGVSQSPRYKVAKRGQDVALRCDPISGHVSLFWYQQALGQGPEFLTYFQNEAQLDKSGLPSDRFFAERPEGSVSTLKIQRTQQEDSAVYLCASSLEAQGLHGEQYFGPGTRLTVT.

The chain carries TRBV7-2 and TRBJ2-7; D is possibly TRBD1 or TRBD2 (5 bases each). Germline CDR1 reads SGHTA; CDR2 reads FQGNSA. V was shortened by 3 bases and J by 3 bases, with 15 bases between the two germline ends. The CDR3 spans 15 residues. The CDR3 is CASSFSGTRIYEQYF. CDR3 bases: TGTGCCAGCAGCTTCTCCGGGACGAGGATCTACGAGCAGTACTTC.

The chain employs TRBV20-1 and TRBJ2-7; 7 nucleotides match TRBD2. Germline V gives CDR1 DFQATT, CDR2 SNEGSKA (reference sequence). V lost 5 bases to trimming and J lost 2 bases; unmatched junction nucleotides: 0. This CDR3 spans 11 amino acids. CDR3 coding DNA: TGCAGTGCTGGGGGGGCCTACGAGCAGTACTTC. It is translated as CSAGGAYEQYF.

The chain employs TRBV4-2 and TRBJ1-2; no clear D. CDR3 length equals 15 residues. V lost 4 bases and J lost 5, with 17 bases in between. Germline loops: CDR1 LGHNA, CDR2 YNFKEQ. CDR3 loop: CASSPSEGWAYGYTF. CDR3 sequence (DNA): TGTGCCAGCAGCCCGTCGGAAGGTTGGGCGTATGGCTACACCTTC.

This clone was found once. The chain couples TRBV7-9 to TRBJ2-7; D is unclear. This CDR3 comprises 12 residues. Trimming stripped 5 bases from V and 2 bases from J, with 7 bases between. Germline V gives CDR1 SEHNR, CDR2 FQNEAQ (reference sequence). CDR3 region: CASSTVTYEQYF. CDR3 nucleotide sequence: TGTGCCAGCAGCACGGTAACCTACGAGCAGTACTTC.

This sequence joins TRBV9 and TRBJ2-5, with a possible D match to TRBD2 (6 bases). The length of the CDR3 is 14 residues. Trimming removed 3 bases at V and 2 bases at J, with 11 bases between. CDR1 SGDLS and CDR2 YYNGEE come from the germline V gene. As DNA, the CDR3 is TGTGCCAGCAGCGGATCGGGACTTCAAGAGACCCAGTACTTC. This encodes CASSGSGLQETQYF.

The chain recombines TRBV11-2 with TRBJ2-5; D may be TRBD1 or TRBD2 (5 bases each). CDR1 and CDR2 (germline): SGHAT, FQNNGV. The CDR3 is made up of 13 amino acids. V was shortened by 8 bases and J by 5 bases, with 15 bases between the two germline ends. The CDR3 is CASGHLLGETQYF. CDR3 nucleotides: TGTGCCAGCGGACACCTACTAGGGGAGACCCAGTACTTC.

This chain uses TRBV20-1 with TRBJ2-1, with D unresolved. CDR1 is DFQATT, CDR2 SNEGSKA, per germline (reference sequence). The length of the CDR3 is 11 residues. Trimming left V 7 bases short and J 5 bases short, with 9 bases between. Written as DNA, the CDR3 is TGCAGTGTCTCGAATGACAATGAGCAGTTCTTC. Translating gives CSVSNDNEQFF.

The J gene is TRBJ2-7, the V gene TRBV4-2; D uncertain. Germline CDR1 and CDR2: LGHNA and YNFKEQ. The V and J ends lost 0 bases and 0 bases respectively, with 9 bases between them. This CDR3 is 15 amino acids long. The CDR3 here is CASSQESLGSYEQYF. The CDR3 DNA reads TGTGCCAGCAGCCAAGAAAGTTTGGGCTCCTACGAGCAGTACTTC.

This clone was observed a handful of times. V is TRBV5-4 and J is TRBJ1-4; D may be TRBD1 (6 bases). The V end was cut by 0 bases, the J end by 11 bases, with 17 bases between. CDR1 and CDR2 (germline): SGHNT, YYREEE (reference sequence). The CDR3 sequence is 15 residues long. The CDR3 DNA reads TGTGCCAGCAGCTTGGTCGGCCAGGGACAAGGGAAACTGTTTTTT. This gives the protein CASSLVGQGQGKLFF.

Written as DNA, the CDR3 is TGTGCCAGCAGTTTATTCCTAGGGACTGGAAACACCATATATTTT. It specifies CASSLFLGTGNTIYF. The chain joins TRBV28 to TRBJ1-3; no reliable D call. Between the trimmed V and J ends, which lost 1 base and 2 bases, there was a span of 9 bases. This CDR3 is built from 15 residues. The germline V gene encodes CDR1 MDHEN and CDR2 SYDVKM.

The CDR3 coding sequence is TGTGCCAGCAGGCCGGGACCTGGATACACTGAAGCTTTCTTT. The encoded protein is CASRPGPGYTEAFF. The chain uses TRBV6-1 and TRBJ1-1; D is possibly TRBD1 (5 bases). The CDR3 has 14 amino acids. Trimming took 6 bases from V and 3 from J, leaving 14 bases between them. CDR1 and CDR2 from the germline V gene are MNHNS and SASEGT.

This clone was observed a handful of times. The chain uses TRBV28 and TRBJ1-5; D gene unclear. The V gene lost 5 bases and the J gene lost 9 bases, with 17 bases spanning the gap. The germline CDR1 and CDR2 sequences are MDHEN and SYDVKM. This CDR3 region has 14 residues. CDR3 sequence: CASSPPGVFRPQHF. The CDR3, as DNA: TGTGCCAGCAGTCCCCCGGGTGTATTTCGGCCCCAGCATTTT.

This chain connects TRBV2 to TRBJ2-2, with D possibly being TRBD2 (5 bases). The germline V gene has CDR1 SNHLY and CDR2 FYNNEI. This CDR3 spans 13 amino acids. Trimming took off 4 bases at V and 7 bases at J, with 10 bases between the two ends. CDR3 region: CASSAGGYGELFF. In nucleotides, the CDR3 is TGTGCCAGCAGTGCCGGAGGATACGGGGAGCTGTTTTTT.

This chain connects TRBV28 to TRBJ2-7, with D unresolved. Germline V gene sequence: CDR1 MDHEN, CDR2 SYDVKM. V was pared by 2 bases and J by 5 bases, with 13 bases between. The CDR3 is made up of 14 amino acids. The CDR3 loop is CASSLRVIGHEQYF. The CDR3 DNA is TGTGCCAGCAGTTTAAGGGTTATAGGCCACGAGCAGTACTTC.

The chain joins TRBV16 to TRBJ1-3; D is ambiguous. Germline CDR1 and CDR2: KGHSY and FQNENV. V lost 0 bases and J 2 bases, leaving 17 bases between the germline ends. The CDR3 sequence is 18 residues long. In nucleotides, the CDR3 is TGTGCCAGCAGCCAATCGTCGGGCCGTACGGTCCCTGGAAACACCATATATTTT. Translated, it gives CASSQSSGRTVPGNTIYF.

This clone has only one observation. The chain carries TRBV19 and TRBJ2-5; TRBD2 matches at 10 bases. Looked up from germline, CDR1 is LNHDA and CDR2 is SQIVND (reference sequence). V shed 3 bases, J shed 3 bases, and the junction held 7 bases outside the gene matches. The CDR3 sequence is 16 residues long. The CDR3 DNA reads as TGTGCCAGTAGTATTGACCTAGCGGGGGAAAAAGAGACCCAGTACTTC. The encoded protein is CASSIDLAGEKETQYF.

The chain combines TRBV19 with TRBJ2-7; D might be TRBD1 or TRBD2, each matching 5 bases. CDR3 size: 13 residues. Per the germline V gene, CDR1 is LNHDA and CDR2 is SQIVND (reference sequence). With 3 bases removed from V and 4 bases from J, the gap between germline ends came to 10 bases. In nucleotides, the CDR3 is TGTGCCAGTAGTATCCCGGGACCTTACGAGCAGTACTTC. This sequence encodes CASSIPGPYEQYF.

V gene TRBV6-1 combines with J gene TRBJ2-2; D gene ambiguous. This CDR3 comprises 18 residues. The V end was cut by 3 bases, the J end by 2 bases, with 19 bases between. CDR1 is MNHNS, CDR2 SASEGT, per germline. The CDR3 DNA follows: TGTGCCAGCAGTGACGCGATGAACCCTGGCCCAAACACCGGGGAGCTGTTTTTT. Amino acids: CASSDAMNPGPNTGELFF.

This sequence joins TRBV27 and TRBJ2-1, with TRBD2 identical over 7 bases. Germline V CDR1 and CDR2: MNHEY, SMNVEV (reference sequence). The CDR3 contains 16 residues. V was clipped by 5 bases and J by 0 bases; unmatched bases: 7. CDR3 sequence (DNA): TGTGCCAGCAGTCCCCTAGCGGACGACTCCTACAATGAGCAGTTCTTC. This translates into CASSPLADDSYNEQFF.

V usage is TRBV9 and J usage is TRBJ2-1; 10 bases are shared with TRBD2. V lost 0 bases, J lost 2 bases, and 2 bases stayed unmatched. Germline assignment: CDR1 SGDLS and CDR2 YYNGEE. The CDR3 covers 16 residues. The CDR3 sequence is CASSVDLAGAYNEQFF. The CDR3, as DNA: TGTGCCAGCAGCGTAGACCTAGCGGGGGCCTACAATGAGCAGTTCTTC.

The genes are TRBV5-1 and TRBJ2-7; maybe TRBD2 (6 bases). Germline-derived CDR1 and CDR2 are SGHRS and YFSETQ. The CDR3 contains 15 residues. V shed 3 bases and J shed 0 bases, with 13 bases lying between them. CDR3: CASSWEASSSYEQYF. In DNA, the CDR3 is TGCGCCAGCAGCTGGGAGGCGTCGAGCTCCTACGAGCAGTACTTC.

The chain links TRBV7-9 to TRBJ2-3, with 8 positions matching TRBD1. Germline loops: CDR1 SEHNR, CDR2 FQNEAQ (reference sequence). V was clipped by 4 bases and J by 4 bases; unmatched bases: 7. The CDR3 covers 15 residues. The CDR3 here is CASSSADRGADTQYF. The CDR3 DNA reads TGTGCCAGCAGCTCAGCAGACAGGGGTGCAGATACGCAGTATTTT.

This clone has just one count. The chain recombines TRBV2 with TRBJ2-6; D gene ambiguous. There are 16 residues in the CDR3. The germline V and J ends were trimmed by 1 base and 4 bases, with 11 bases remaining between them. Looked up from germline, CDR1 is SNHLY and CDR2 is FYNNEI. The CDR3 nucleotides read TGTGCCAGCAGTGAAGGGACCCCCTCGGGGGCCAACGTCCTGACTTTC. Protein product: CASSEGTPSGANVLTF.

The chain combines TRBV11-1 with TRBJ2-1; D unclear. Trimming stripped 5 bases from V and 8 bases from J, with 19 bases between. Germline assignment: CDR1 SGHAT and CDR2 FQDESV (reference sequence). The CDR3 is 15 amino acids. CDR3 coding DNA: TGTGCCAGCAGCCTACGACTTGTGGGTAGGGATGAGCAGTTCTTC. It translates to CASSLRLVGRDEQFF.

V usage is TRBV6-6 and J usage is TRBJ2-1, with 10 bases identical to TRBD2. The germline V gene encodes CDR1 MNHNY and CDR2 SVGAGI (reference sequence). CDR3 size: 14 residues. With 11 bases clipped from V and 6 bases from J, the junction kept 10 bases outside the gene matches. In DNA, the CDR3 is TGTGCCTGCTACTCTAGCGGGGGCACCAATGAGCAGTTCTTC. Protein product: CACYSSGGTNEQFF.

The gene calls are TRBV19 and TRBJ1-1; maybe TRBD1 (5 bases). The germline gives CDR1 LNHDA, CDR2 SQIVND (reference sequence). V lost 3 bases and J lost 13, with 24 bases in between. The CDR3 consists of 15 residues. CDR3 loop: CASSILGHRSQIVFF. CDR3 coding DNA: TGTGCCAGTAGTATTTTGGGGCACAGGTCCCAGATAGTTTTCTTT.

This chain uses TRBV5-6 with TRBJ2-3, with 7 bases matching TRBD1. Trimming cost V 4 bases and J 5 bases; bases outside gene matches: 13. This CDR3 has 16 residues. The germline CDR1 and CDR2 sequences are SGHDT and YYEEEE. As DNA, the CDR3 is TGTGCCAGCAGCAGCGTCGGACAGGCGAGGGGAGATACGCAGTATTTT. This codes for CASSSVGQARGDTQYF.

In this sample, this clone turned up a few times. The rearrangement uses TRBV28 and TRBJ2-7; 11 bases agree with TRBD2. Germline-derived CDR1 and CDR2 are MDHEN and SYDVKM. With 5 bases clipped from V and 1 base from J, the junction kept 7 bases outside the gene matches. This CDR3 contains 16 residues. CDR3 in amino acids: CASSLSGTSGSYEQYF. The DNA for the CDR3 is TGTGCCAGCAGTCTATCCGGGACTAGCGGTTCCTACGAGCAGTACTTC.